This T cell receptor beta chain was found in a study of T cell responses to AZD1222 COVID-19 vaccine. Whole-study findings and limits: It should be noted that donors were predominantly white British and more often female, and clonal diversity was possibly underestimated. Baseline serology detected seropositivity in only six AZD1222 recipients. A reported finding is that nearly half of spike-specific TCRs target unmutated variant regions. Samples come after the peak T cell response, not at day 14.

The germline V and J ends were trimmed by 2 bases and 10 bases, with 11 bases remaining between them. From germline, CDR1 is GTSNPN and CDR2 SVGIG (reference sequence). The CDR3 covers 11 residues. Data came from immunoSEQ multiplex PCR; TCRdb stores just in-frame clones and leaves some out. The table lists about 130,000 clones, 90% of them singletons. For this clone: Its specificity is unknown.

Sequenced material: peripheral blood, taken on day 0 of AZD1222 vaccination. This TCR derives from an adult in good health. The chain uses TRBV30 and TRBJ1-1, with D perhaps matching TRBD1 (6 bases). Here the CDR3 reads CAWSPGAGAFF. Written as DNA, the CDR3 is TGTGCCTGGAGTCCGGGGGCGGGAGCTTTCTTT.